The T cell receptor (beta chain) described here comes from a study of cytomegalovirus exposure and HLA in healthy donors. Libraries were prepared by immunoSEQ multiplex PCR; TCRdb keeps only in-frame clonotypes and omits some of them. The table includes over 45,000 clones, roughly nine tenths detected once. Regarding the study as a whole: Researchers catalogued around 150 TCR beta chains as cytomegalovirus-associated. Reportedly, cytomegalovirus status was diagnosed with high sensitivity and specificity.

From germline, CDR1 is LGHNA and CDR2 YSLEER. CDR3 size: 16 residues. Trimming stripped 0 bases from V and 1 base from J, with 10 bases between. The validation cohort, a group of roughly 120 subjects, included the donors and was separate from the roughly 700-subject first cohort. Notes on this clone: Its specificity is not known.

This sequence was found in a man aged 18 to 29 in good health and CMV-seronegative. The chain recombines TRBV4-3 with TRBJ2-4, with D tentatively TRBD1 (6 bases). Material for sequencing was PBMCs. DNA of the CDR3: TGCGCCAGCAGCCAAGAAGGGGGAAAGGCCAAAAACATTCAGTACTTC. It is translated as CASSQEGGKAKNIQYF.